This T cell receptor beta chain stems from a study of early T cells in non-severe SARS-CoV-2 infection. V dropped 3 bases and J dropped 0 bases, with 8 bases sitting between them. The CDR3 consists of 14 residues. The germline gives CDR1 SGDLS, CDR2 YYNGEE. Study-wide findings and caveats: VDJdb matching favored anti-spike CD8 responses, missing private and CD4 specificities.

TCRdb processed the 5' RACE reads anew with MiXCR; each CDR3 protein has one entry. The table has under 70,000 distinct CDR3 sequences, less than 15% seen once. This clonotype was seen repeatedly, ten times or more. Antigen: not known. V and J are TRBV9 and TRBJ2-3; D possibly corresponds to TRBD2 (5 bases). Sample: whole blood, taken at baseline. The source is an adult who was a healthcare worker with PCR-confirmed SARS-CoV-2 infection or an uninfected control (not recorded which). The CDR3 here is CASSGTSSTDTQYF. The CDR3 DNA sequence: TGTGCCAGCAGCGGGACTTCTAGCACAGATACGCAGTATTTT.